These 15 T cell receptor beta chains were sequenced from one sample in a study of identical twins. TCRdb reanalysed the 5' RACE reads using MiXCR and keeps one entry per CDR3 protein. The table shows 1.5 million to 2 million distinct CDR3 sequences, with about 31% occurring only once. The sequenced material came from cord blood. These receptors were collected from a newborn girl in good health.

This clonotype came up many times. This chain connects TRBV24-1 to TRBJ2-3; D is possibly TRBD1 (6 bases). The germline V gene has CDR1 KGHDR and CDR2 SFDVKD. Trimming took 2 bases from V and 5 from J, leaving 10 bases between them. The CDR3 runs 14 residues. The CDR3 region has the DNA TGTGCCACCAGTGATTCTTCAGGGGTAGATACGCAGTATTTT. It is translated as CATSDSSGVDTQYF.

In its sample, this clonotype was seen many times. V is TRBV6-2 or TRBV6-3 and J is TRBJ2-1; TRBD2 agrees at 8 bases. CDR1 MNHEY and CDR2 SVGEGT come from the germline V gene. V was pared by 0 bases and J by 2 bases, with 6 bases of the junction left unmatched. This CDR3 comprises 17 residues. The CDR3 region is CASSYSLSGMTYNEQFF. For the CDR3, the DNA is TGTGCCAGCAGTTACTCCCTTAGCGGGATGACCTACAATGAGCAGTTCTTC.

This clonotype was detected once. V gene TRBV12-3 or TRBV12-4 combines with J gene TRBJ2-2; D tentatively fits TRBD1 or TRBD2 (5 bases each). The length of the CDR3 is 14 residues. Trimming stripped 8 bases from V and 4 bases from J, with 14 bases between. CDR3 in amino acids: CASGAVGTTGELFF. In DNA, the CDR3 is TGTGCCAGCGGAGCAGTCGGGACCACCGGGGAGCTGTTTTTT.

This sequence joins TRBV7-2 and TRBJ2-1; 7 bases are shared with TRBD2. The end of the DNA is better explained by TRBJ2-7, so the J call may be wrong. The CDR3 consists of 15 residues. From germline, CDR1 is SGHTA and CDR2 FQGNSA. The CDR3 DNA follows: TGTGCCAGCAGCTTTGGACTAGTTCCCCACAATGAGCAGTACTTC. Amino acid sequence: CASSFGLVPHNEQYF.

This chain joins TRBV6-1 and TRBJ1-1; D uncertain. The V and J ends lost 7 bases and 1 base respectively, with 16 bases between them. This CDR3 is 15 amino acids long. In germline, CDR1 is MNHNS, CDR2 SASEGT. CDR3 sequence (DNA): TGTGCCAGCATAAGGCACTTGAATCGGAACACTGAAGCTTTCTTT. It specifies CASIRHLNRNTEAFF.

Concerning this clonotype itself: At one end the junction does not follow the germline gene, possibly because of a read error. The chain carries TRBV2 and TRBJ1-4, with TRBD1 matching over 12 bases. This CDR3 spans 14 amino acids. Germline V gene sequence: CDR1 SNHLY, CDR2 FYNNEI. CDR3 nucleotide sequence: TGTACCAGCAGGGGGACAGGGGGCGTTGAAAAACTGTTTTTT. It is translated as CTSRGTGGVEKLFF.

The chain combines TRBV6-5 with TRBJ2-7; 7 nucleotides match TRBD1. V shed 6 bases, J shed 3 bases, and the junction held 8 bases outside the gene matches. This CDR3 has 14 residues. Germline CDR1 reads MNHEY; CDR2 reads SVGAGI. The CDR3 nucleotides read TGTGCCAGCAGCCGGGACAGCGCCTTCTACGAGCAGTACTTC. It yields the protein CASSRDSAFYEQYF.

Regarding this clonotype: A much larger clone sits a single nucleotide away, making a read error possible. The chain combines TRBV10-3 with TRBJ1-4; perhaps TRBD1 as D (5 bases). In germline, CDR1 is ENHRY, CDR2 SYGVKD. The CDR3 is made up of 15 amino acids. The V and J ends lost 2 bases and 3 bases respectively, with 10 bases between them. The CDR3, as DNA: TGTGCCATCAGTGAGCCAGGCAGGGCTAATGAAAAACTGTTTTTT. Encoded protein: CAISEPGRANEKLFF.

J is TRBJ2-5 and V is TRBV27, with 9 bases that match TRBD1. The J call could be wrong; TRBJ2-7 is a better fit for the DNA end. The germline V gene encodes CDR1 MNHEY and CDR2 SMNVEV (reference sequence). The CDR3 loop spans 16 amino acids. The CDR3 nucleotides read TGTGCCAGCAGTTTACTAACCGGGACAGGGAGGCACGAGCAGTACTTC. Amino acid sequence: CASSLLTGTGRHEQYF.

The chain recombines TRBV4-1 with TRBJ1-2, with TRBD1 as a possible D gene (6 bases). Germline loops: CDR1 MGHRA, CDR2 YSYEKL. This CDR3 contains 15 residues. The ends were cut back, 3 bases at V and 1 base at J, with 12 bases in the middle. In DNA, the CDR3 is TGCGCCAGCAGCCAGAACCAGGGGTATAACTATGGCTACACCTTC. Encoded protein: CASSQNQGYNYGYTF.

The chain employs TRBV24-1 and TRBJ2-7, with D perhaps being TRBD1 or TRBD2 (5 bases each). Trimming left V 2 bases short and J 1 base short, with 14 bases between. Germline V CDR1 and CDR2: KGHDR, SFDVKD. This CDR3 spans 16 amino acids. CDR3 bases: TGTGCCACCAGTGATTCTTATGGGACGGGGTCCTACGAGCAGTACTTC. Translation: CATSDSYGTGSYEQYF.

The rearrangement links TRBV6-5 to TRBJ2-7, with 7 bases matching TRBD2. Per germline, CDR1 MNHEY and CDR2 SVGAGI. Trimming took 6 bases from V and 1 from J; bases not matched to a gene: 9. The CDR3 consists of 15 residues. CDR3 residues: CASRGTGLPSYEQYF. CDR3 coding DNA: TGTGCCAGCAGAGGCACGGGACTACCTTCCTACGAGCAGTACTTC.

Worth noting for this clonotype: Compared with germline, one end of the junction differs, possibly owing to a read error. J is TRBJ1-6 and V is TRBV9, with D possibly being TRBD1 (5 bases). This CDR3 region has 12 residues. Germline V CDR1 and CDR2: SGDLS, YYNGEE. The DNA of the CDR3 is TGTGCCAGCGGAACGACAGATTCGCCCCTCCACTTT. The encoded protein is CASGTTDSPLHF.

J is TRBJ2-5 and V is TRBV27; D is ambiguous. This CDR3 region has 13 residues. V lost 7 bases to trimming and J lost 11 bases, with 20 bases between them. CDR1 is MNHEY, CDR2 SMNVEV, per germline (reference sequence). CDR3 bases: TGTGCCAGCACGTTCCGGGCGAACAATGAGCAGTACTTC. Translated: CASTFRANNEQYF.

The genes are TRBV27 and TRBJ2-1, with D perhaps given as TRBD1 or TRBD2 (5 bases each). The assigned J gene may be wrong: the sequence end matches TRBJ2-7 better. This CDR3 is built from 15 residues. Germline CDR1 reads MNHEY; CDR2 reads SMNVEV (reference sequence). CDR3 DNA: TGTGCCAGCAGTTGGGGACCGATCTCCTACAATGAGCAGTACTTC. Protein sequence: CASSWGPISYNEQYF.